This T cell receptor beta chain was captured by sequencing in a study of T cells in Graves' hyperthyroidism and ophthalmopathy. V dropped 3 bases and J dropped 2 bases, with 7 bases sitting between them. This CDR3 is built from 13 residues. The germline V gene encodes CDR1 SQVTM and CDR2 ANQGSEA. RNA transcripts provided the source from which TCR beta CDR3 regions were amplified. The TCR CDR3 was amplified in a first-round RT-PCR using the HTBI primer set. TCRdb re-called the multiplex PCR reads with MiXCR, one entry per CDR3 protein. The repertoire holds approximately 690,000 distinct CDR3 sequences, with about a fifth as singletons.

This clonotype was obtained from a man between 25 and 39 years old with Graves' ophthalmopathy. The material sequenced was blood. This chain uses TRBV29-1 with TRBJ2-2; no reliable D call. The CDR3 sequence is CSVEPANTGELFF. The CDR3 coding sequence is TGCAGCGTTGAGCCAGCAAACACCGGGGAGCTGTTTTTT.